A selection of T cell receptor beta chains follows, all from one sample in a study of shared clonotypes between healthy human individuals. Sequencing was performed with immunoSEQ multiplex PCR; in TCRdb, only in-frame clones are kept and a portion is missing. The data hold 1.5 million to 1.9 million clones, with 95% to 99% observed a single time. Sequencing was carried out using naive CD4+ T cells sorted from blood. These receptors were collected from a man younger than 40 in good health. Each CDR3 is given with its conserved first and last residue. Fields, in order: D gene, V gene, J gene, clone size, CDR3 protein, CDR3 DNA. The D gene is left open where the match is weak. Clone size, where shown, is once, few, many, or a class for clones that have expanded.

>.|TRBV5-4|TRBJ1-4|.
CASSKSTEKLFF
TGTGCCAGCAGCAAATCAACTGAAAAACTGTTTTTT
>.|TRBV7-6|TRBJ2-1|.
CASSLAAPLEQFF
TGTGCCAGCAGCTTAGCGGCCCCTCTTGAGCAGTTCTTC
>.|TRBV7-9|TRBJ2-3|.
CASSLNSGTDTQYF
TGTGCCAGCAGCTTAAACAGCGGCACAGATACGCAGTATTTT
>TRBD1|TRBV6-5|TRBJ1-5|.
CASRTTGDSNQPQHF
TGTGCCAGCAGGACCACAGGGGATAGCAATCAGCCCCAGCATTTT
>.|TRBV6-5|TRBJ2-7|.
CASSYFAGVKYEQYF
TGTGCCAGCAGTTACTTTGCAGGGGTAAAGTACGAGCAGTACTTC
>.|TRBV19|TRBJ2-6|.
CASSTRRTSGANVLTF
TGTGCCAGTAGTACTCGACGAACCTCTGGGGCCAACGTCCTGACTTTC
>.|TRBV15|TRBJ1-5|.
CATSRGPGSNQPQHF
TGTGCCACCAGCAGAGGGCCGGGAAGCAATCAGCCCCAGCATTTT
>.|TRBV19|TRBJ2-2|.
CASSIETYTGELFF
TGTGCCAGTAGTATAGAGACCTACACCGGGGAGCTGTTTTTT
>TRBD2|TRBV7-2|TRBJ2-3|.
CASSARTSGTDTQYF
TGTGCCAGCAGCGCTAGGACTAGCGGAACAGATACGCAGTATTTT
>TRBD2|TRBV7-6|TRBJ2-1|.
CASSSRLAGPLENEQFF
TGTGCCAGCAGCTCAAGACTAGCGGGTCCTCTAGAGAATGAGCAGTTCTTC
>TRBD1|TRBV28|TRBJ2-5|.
CASADRGRQETQYF
TGTGCCAGCGCGGACAGGGGGCGTCAAGAGACCCAGTACTTC
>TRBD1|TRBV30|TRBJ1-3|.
CAWKGAVRNTIYF
TGTGCCTGGAAGGGGGCGGTTAGAAACACCATATATTTT
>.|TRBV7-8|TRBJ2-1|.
CASSLVGQLRREQFF
TGTGCCAGCAGCTTAGTTGGGCAACTACGGCGTGAGCAGTTCTTC
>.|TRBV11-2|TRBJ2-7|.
CASSPLSRYEQYF
TGTGCCAGCAGCCCGCTTAGCAGGTACGAGCAGTACTTC
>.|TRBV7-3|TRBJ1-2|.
CASSSIRGAGYTF
TGTGCCAGCAGTTCTATTCGGGGGGCTGGCTACACCTTC
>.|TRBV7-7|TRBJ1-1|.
CASSLDRNTEAFF
TGTGCTAGCAGCTTAGACAGGAACACTGAAGCTTTCTTT
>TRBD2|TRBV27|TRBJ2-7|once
CASIQRLAGRSNYEQYF
TGTGCCAGCATCCAAAGATTAGCGGGGCGGAGCAACTACGAGCAGTACTTC
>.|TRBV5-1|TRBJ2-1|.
CASSLGGAYNEQFF
TGCGCCAGCAGCTTGGGGGGTGCGTACAATGAGCAGTTCTTC
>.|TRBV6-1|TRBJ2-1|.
CASSEAVTALYNEQFF
TGTGCCAGCAGTGAAGCGGTGACAGCCCTATACAATGAGCAGTTCTTC
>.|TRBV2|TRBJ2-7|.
CASSDNGYEQYF
TGTGCCAGCAGTGATAACGGGTACGAGCAGTACTTC
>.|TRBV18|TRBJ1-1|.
CASSPNKGPNTEAFF
TGTGCCAGCTCACCCAACAAAGGCCCGAACACTGAAGCTTTCTTT
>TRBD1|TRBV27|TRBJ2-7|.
CASSSQGFDFGNEQYF
TGTGCCAGCAGTTCACAGGGGTTCGACTTCGGGAACGAGCAGTACTTC
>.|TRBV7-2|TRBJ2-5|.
CASSGNGASQYF
TGTGCCAGCAGCGGGAACGGGGCCTCCCAGTACTTC
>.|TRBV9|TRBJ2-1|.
CASEDPPYNEQFF
TGTGCCAGCGAAGATCCCCCCTACAATGAGCAGTTCTTC
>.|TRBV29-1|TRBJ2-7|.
CSVGRGGYEQYF
TGCAGCGTTGGGAGGGGCGGGTACGAGCAGTACTTC
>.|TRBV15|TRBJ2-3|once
CATSRVARVADTQYF
TGTGCCACCAGCAGAGTGGCAAGAGTGGCAGATACGCAGTATTTT
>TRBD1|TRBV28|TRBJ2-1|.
CASSSADRDSNEQFF
TGTGCCAGCAGTTCCGCGGACAGGGACAGCAATGAGCAGTTCTTC
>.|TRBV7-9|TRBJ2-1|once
CASSEVGPGFNEQFF
TGTGCCAGCAGCGAGGTCGGGCCAGGTTTCAATGAGCAGTTCTTC
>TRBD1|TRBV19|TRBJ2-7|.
CASIARFSPSGTGAYEQYF
TGTGCCAGTATTGCCAGGTTCAGTCCGTCCGGGACAGGGGCGTACGAGCAGTACTTC
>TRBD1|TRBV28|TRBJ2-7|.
CASSFPRQGPRNEQYF
TGTGCCAGCAGTTTTCCCCGACAGGGGCCCCGGAACGAGCAGTACTTC
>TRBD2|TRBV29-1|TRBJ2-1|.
CSVFSGTGTNEQFF
TGCAGCGTTTTTAGCGGGACGGGGACCAATGAGCAGTTCTTC
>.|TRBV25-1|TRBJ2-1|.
CASSDLTGSSYNEQFF
TGTGCCAGCAGTGACTTGACAGGATCCTCCTACAATGAGCAGTTCTTC
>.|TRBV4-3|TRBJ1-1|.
CASSQLLGDTEAFF
TGCGCCAGCAGCCAATTACTGGGGGACACTGAAGCTTTCTTT
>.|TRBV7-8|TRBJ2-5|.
CASSRRDLVETQYF
TGTGCCAGCAGCCGTCGGGACCTGGTGGAGACCCAGTACTTC
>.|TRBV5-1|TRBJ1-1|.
CASSLGSARNTEAFF
TGCGCCAGCAGCTTGGGGTCGGCTCGGAACACTGAAGCTTTCTTT
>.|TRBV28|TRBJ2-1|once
CASWSSYNEQFF
TGTGCAAGTTGGAGCTCCTACAATGAGCAGTTCTTC
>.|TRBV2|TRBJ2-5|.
CASEGRETQYF
TGTGCCAGCGAGGGGAGGGAGACCCAGTACTTC
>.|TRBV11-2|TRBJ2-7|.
CASSLGKQGEVLNEQYF
TGTGCCAGCAGCTTAGGCAAACAGGGTGAGGTATTGAACGAGCAGTACTTC
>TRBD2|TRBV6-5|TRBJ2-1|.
CASRRTRNLREQFF
TGTGCCAGCAGACGGACTAGGAATCTGCGGGAGCAGTTCTTC
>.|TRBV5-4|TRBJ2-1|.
CASSLVAGSYNEQFF
TGTGCCAGCAGCTTGGTGGCGGGGTCCTACAATGAGCAGTTCTTC
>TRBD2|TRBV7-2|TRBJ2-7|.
CASSLTGTKPYEQYF
TGTGCCAGCAGCTTAACCGGGACTAAACCCTACGAGCAGTACTTC
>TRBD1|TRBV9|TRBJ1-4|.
CASSPRQGKRLFF
TGTGCCAGCAGCCCGAGACAGGGGAAAAGGCTGTTTTTT
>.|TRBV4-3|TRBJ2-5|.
CASSPRGFQETQYF
TGCGCCAGCAGCCCTAGGGGGTTCCAAGAGACCCAGTACTTC
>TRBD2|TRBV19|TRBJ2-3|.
CASSPQAGVDTDTQYF
TGTGCCAGTAGTCCTCAAGCGGGAGTTGATACAGATACGCAGTATTTT